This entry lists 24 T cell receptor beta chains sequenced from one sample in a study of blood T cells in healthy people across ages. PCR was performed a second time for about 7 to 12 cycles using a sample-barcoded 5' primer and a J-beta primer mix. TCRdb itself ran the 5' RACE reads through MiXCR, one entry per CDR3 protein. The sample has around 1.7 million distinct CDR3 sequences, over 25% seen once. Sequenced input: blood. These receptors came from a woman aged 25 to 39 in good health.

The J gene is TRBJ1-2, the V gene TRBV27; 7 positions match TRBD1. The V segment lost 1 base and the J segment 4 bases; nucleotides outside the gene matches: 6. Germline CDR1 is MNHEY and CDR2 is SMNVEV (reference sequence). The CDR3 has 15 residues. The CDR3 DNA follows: TGTGCCAGCAGTTTATTCCAGGGGGAACCCTATGGCTACACCTTC. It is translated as CASSLFQGEPYGYTF.

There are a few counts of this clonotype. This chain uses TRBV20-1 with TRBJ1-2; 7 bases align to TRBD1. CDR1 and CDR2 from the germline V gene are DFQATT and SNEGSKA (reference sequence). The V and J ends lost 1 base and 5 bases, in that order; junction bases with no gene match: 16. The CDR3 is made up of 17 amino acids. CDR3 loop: CSARVLGGQAVPYGYTF. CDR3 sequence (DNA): TGCAGTGCTAGAGTATTAGGAGGACAGGCGGTCCCTTATGGCTACACCTTC.

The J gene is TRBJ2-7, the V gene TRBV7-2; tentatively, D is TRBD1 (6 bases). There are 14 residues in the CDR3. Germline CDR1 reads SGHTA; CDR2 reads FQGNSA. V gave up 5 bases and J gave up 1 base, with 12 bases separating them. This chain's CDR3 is CASSVQGPSYEQYF. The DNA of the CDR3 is TGTGCCAGCAGCGTACAGGGCCCTTCCTACGAGCAGTACTTC.

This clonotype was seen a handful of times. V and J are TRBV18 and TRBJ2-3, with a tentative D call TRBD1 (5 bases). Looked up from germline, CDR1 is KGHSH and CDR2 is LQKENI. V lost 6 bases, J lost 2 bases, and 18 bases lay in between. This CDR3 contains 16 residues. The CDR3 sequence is CASSLAQGIYTDTQYF. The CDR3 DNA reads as TGTGCCAGCTCTTTGGCGCAGGGCATTTACACAGATACGCAGTATTTT.

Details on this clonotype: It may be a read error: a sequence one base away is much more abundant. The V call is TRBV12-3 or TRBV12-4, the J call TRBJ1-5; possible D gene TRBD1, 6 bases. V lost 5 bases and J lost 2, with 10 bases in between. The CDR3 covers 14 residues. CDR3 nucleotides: TGTGCCAGCAGTCGGACAGCTTGCAATCAGCCCCAGCATTTT. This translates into CASSRTACNQPQHF.

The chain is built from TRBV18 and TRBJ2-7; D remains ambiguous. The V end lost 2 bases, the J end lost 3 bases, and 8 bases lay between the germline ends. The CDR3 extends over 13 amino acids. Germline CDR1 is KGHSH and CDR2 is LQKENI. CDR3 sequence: CASSPETVYEQYF. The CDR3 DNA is TGTGCCAGCTCACCAGAAACAGTCTACGAGCAGTACTTC.

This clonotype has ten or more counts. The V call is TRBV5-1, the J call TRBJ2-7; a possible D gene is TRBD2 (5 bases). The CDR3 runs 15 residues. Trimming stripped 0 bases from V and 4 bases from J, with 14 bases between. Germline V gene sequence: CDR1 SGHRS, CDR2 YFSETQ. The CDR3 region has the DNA TGCGCCAGCAGCTTGGAGAGCGGAACCTTGTACGAGCAGTACTTC. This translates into CASSLESGTLYEQYF.

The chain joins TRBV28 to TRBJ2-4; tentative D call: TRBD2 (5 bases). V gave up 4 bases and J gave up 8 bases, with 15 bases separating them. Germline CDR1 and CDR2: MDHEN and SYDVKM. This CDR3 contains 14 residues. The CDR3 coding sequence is TGTGCCAGCAGTTGCGAGCAAGAGGGAGACATTCAGTACTTC. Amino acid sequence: CASSCEQEGDIQYF.

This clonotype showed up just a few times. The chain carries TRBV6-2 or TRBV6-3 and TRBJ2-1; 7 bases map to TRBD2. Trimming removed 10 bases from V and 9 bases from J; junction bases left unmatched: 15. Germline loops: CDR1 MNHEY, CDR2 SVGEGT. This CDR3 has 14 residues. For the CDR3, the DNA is TGTGCCACCTTAGGGGCGGGAGAGTTTGGTGAGCAGTTCTTC. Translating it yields CATLGAGEFGEQFF.

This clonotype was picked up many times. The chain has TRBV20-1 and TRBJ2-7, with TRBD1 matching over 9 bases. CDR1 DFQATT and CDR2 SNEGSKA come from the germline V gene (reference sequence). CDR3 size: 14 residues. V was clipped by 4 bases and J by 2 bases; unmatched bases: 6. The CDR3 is CSANPGQGPYEQYF. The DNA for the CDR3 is TGCAGTGCTAACCCGGGACAGGGACCCTACGAGCAGTACTTC.

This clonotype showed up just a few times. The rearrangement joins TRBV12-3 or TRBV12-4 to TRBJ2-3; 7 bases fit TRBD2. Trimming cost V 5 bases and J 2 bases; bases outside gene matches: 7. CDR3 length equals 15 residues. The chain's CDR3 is CASSPIAGNTDTQYF. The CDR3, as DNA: TGTGCCAGCAGTCCTATAGCGGGTAACACAGATACGCAGTATTTT.

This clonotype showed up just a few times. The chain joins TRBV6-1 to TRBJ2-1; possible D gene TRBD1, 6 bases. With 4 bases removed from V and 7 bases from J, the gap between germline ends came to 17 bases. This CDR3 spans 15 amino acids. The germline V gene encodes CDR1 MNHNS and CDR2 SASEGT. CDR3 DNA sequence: TGTGCCAGCAGTGGGGTCTACAGGGCTAGGAATGAGCAGTTCTTC. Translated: CASSGVYRARNEQFF.

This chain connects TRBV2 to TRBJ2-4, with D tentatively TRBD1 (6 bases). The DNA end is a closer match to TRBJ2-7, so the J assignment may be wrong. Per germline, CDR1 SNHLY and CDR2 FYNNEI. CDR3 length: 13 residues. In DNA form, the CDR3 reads TGTGCCAGCCGGCAGGACAGCGCCTACGAGCAGTACTTC. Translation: CASRQDSAYEQYF.

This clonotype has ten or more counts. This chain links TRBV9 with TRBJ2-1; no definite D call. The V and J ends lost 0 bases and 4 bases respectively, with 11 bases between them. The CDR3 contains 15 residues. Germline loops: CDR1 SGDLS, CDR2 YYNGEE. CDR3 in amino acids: CASSVEALQYNEQFF. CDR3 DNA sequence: TGTGCCAGCAGCGTAGAAGCACTCCAGTACAATGAGCAGTTCTTC.

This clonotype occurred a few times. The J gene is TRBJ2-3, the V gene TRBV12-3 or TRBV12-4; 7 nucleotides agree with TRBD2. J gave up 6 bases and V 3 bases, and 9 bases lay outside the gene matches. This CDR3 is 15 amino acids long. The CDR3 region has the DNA TGTGCCAGCAGTTTTAGGGGCGGGAGAATGGATACGCAGTATTTT. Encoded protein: CASSFRGGRMDTQYF.

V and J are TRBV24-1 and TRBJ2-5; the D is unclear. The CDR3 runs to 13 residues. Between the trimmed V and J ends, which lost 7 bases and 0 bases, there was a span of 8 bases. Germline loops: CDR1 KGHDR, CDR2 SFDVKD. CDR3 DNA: TGTGCCACCAGATCGGAGTACCAAGAGACCCAGTACTTC. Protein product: CATRSEYQETQYF.

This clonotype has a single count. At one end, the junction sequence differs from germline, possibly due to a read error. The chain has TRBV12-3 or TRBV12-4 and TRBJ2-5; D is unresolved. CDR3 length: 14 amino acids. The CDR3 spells CAGSLRVAEETQYF. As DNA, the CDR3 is TGTGCCGGCAGTTTAAGAGTGGCTGAAGAGACCCAGTACTTC.

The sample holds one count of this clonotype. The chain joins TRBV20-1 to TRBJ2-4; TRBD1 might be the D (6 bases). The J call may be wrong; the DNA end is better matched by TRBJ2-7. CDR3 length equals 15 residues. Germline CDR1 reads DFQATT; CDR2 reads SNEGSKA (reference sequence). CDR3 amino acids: CSARDKTGEAYEQYF. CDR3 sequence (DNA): TGCAGTGCTAGAGATAAGACAGGTGAAGCCTACGAGCAGTACTTC.

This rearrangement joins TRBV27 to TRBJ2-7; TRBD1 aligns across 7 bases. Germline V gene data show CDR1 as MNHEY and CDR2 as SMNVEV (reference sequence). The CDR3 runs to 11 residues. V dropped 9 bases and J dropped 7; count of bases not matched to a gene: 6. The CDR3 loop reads CASGTDWEQYF. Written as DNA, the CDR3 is TGTGCCAGTGGGACAGATTGGGAGCAGTACTTC.

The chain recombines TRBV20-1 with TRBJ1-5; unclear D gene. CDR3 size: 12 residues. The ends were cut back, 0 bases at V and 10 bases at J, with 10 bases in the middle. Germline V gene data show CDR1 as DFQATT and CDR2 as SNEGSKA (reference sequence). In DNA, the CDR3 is TGCAGTGCTAGAGATCTTACTCAACCCCAGCATTTT. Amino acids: CSARDLTQPQHF.

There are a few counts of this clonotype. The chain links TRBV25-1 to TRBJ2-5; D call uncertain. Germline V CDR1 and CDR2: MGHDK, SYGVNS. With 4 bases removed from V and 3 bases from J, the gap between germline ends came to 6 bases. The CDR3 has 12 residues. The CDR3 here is CASSVWEETQYF. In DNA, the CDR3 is TGTGCCAGCAGTGTCTGGGAAGAGACCCAGTACTTC.

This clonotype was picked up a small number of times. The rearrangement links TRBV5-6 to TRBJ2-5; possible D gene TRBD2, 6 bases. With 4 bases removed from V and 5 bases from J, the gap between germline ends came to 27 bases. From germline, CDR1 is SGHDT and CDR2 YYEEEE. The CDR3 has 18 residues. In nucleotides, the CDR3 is TGTGCCAGCAGCCTCACTACAGGTCTCCGGGGGAAGGCGGAGACCCAGTACTTC. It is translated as CASSLTTGLRGKAETQYF.

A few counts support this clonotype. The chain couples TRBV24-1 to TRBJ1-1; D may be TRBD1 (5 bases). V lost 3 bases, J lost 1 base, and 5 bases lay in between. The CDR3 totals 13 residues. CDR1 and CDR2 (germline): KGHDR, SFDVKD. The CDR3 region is CATSDGANTEAFF. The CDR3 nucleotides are TGTGCCACCAGTGATGGGGCGAACACTGAAGCTTTCTTT.

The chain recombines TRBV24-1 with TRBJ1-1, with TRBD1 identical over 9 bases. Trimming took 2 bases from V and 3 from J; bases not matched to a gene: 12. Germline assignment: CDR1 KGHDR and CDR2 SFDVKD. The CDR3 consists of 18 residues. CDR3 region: CATSDSGTGLFLDTEAFF. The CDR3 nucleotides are TGTGCCACCAGTGATTCCGGGACAGGGCTTTTTTTGGACACTGAAGCTTTCTTT.